The 28 T cell receptor beta chains below were found in one sample sequenced in a study of T-cell memory formation after mild COVID-19 (dated by TCRdb to the early 2020s). The receptor library was made with 5' RACE. The sequencer listed for this sample is Illumina NovaSeq 6000. TCRdb trimmed public reads at Q25 via fastp, called clones via MiXCR and kept in-frame beta chains. All rows with the same CDR3 protein become a single entry with the most common DNA and genes. The sample includes about 210,000 distinct CDR3 sequences, with around 25% observed a single time. The ten largest clones capture 10% to 12% of the sample. The sequencing input was PBMCs or a T cell subset sorted from them (not recorded which). All receptors come from an adult woman who had mild COVID-19 (a few samples of this study predate the infection). The sample titles of this study are shuffled in the database, so cell type and time point are left out; the donor was told from shared clones.

This clonotype was detected a few times. The gene calls are TRBV7-9 and TRBJ1-5; the D is unclear. V was pared by 1 base and J by 8 bases, with 12 bases between. The CDR3 contains 14 residues. Germline values: CDR1 SEHNR, CDR2 FQNEAQ (reference sequence). CDR3 sequence: CASSLETVVEPQHF. CDR3 in DNA: TGTGCCAGCAGCTTAGAAACGGTGGTAGAGCCCCAGCATTTT.

The table lists this clonotype with a few counts. The chain is built from TRBV5-1 and TRBJ2-2; tentative D call: TRBD1 (6 bases). Germline V gene lookup returns CDR1 SGHRS and CDR2 YFSETQ. The CDR3 has 14 amino acids. V shed 5 bases and J shed 3 bases, with 11 bases lying between them. Here the CDR3 reads CASRQGSHTGELFF. CDR3 nucleotide sequence: TGCGCCAGCAGACAGGGTTCCCACACCGGGGAGCTGTTTTTT.

V usage is TRBV6-2 or TRBV6-3 and J usage is TRBJ2-2; either TRBD1 or TRBD2 may fit D (5 bases each). The CDR3 sequence is 16 residues long. Trimming took 7 bases from V and 3 from J, leaving 18 bases between them. Germline V gives CDR1 MNHEY, CDR2 SVGEGT. CDR3 amino acids: CASTLAGADYTGELFF. The CDR3, as DNA: TGTGCCAGCACCTTAGCCGGGGCAGACTACACCGGGGAGCTGTTTTTT.

This clonotype was seen only a few times. The genes are TRBV12-3 or TRBV12-4 and TRBJ2-7; possibly TRBD1 for D (5 bases). The V gene lost 1 base and the J gene lost 3 bases, with 10 bases spanning the gap. This CDR3 is built from 14 residues. CDR3 sequence reads: CASSLGGSFYEQYF. The CDR3 DNA follows: TGTGCCAGCAGTTTAGGGGGCAGCTTCTACGAGCAGTACTTC.

J is TRBJ1-2 and V is TRBV5-5; 12 nucleotides align to TRBD1. CDR1 is SGHKS, CDR2 YYEKEE, per germline (reference sequence). J was trimmed by 3 bases and V by 4 bases; bases with no gene match: 10. This CDR3 comprises 17 residues. The CDR3 reads CASSKTGTGGFDYGYTF. For the CDR3, the DNA is TGTGCCAGCAGCAAGACCGGGACAGGGGGCTTTGACTATGGCTACACCTTC. Based on the CDR3 plus reference TRBV5-5 and TRBJ1-2, the full variable domain is DAGVTQSPTHLIKTRGQQVTLRCSPISGHKSVSWYQQVLGQGPQFIFQYYEKEERGRGNFPDRFSARQFPNYSSELNVNALLLGDSALYLCASSKTGTGGFDYGYTFGSGTRLTVV.

In this sample, this clonotype turned up a few times. The chain combines TRBV27 with TRBJ1-2; possible D gene TRBD1, 6 bases. CDR1 is MNHEY, CDR2 SMNVEV, per germline (reference sequence). The CDR3 totals 12 residues. V was pared by 5 bases and J by 6 bases, with 10 bases between. Written as DNA, the CDR3 is TGTGCCAGCAGTCAACAGGGACATGGCTACACCTTC. This encodes CASSQQGHGYTF.

V gene TRBV6-2 or TRBV6-3 combines with J gene TRBJ2-3; tentative D call: TRBD2 (6 bases). V gave up 2 bases and J gave up 3 bases, with 15 bases separating them. The CDR3 consists of 16 residues. Germline V gene sequence: CDR1 MNHEY, CDR2 SVGEGT. CDR3 sequence (DNA): TGTGCCAGCAGTTACAAGGCGCTAGCGTTTACAGATACGCAGTATTTT. Protein sequence: CASSYKALAFTDTQYF.

The chain has TRBV9 and TRBJ2-1; no firm D call. From germline, CDR1 is SGDLS and CDR2 YYNGEE. The V end lost 0 bases, the J end lost 8 bases, and 9 bases lay between the germline ends. This CDR3 is 13 amino acids long. The CDR3 here is CASSVGSSYEQFF. For the CDR3, the DNA is TGTGCCAGCAGCGTAGGATCGTCGTATGAGCAGTTCTTC.

This clonotype came up a few times. DNA for the CDR3: TGCGCCAGCAGGGTCGGGGGGGCTTACGAGCAGTACTTC. Amino acid sequence: CASRVGGAYEQYF. The chain recombines TRBV5-1 with TRBJ2-7; 8 positions agree with TRBD2. The CDR3 is 13 residues long. The trim removed 5 bases at V and 4 bases at J, leaving 5 bases unmatched. Germline-derived CDR1 and CDR2 are SGHRS and YFSETQ.

There are a few counts of this clonotype. CDR3 sequence: CASSQDPGRFYEQYF. CDR3 DNA: TGTGCCAGCAGCCAAGACCCCGGGAGGTTCTACGAGCAGTACTTC. V is TRBV3-1 and J is TRBJ2-7; 7 nucleotides align to TRBD2. The germline gives CDR1 LGHDT, CDR2 YNNKEL (reference sequence). The CDR3 totals 15 residues. V was pared by 0 bases and J by 3 bases, with 5 bases of the junction left unmatched.

In its sample, this clonotype was seen a few times. This chain joins TRBV7-2 and TRBJ2-3, with 9 bases fitting TRBD2. The CDR3 spans 16 residues. CDR1 and CDR2 from the germline V gene are SGHTA and FQGNSA. Unmatched junction bases numbered 4, after V lost 1 base and J lost 2 bases. The CDR3 region has the DNA TGTGCCAGCAGCTTAGGCGGCGGGAGGGCCACAGATACGCAGTATTTT. It is translated as CASSLGGGRATDTQYF.

The chain joins TRBV29-1 to TRBJ1-3; 11 nucleotides agree with TRBD1. V dropped 1 base and J dropped 3; count of bases not matched to a gene: 8. In germline, CDR1 is SQVTM, CDR2 ANQGSEA. This CDR3 has 17 residues. Here the CDR3 DNA reads TGCAGCGTTGAAGTTCGGCAGGGACAGGGGGATGGAAACACCATATATTTT. It is translated as CSVEVRQGQGDGNTIYF.

The chain joins TRBV25-1 to TRBJ2-4; possibly TRBD1 for D (5 bases). The CDR3 totals 12 residues. The V gene lost 7 bases and the J gene lost 9 bases, with 13 bases spanning the gap. Germline V gene lookup returns CDR1 MGHDK and CDR2 SYGVNS. The CDR3 sequence: CASIGEGGIQYF. The CDR3 DNA reads TGTGCCAGCATAGGGGAAGGTGGCATTCAGTACTTC.

This chain uses TRBV13 with TRBJ2-5; possible D gene TRBD1, 6 bases. Germline CDR1 and CDR2: PRHDT and FYEKMQ (reference sequence). The CDR3 extends over 14 amino acids. Trimming removed 5 bases from V and 3 bases from J, with 13 bases in between. CDR3 amino acids: CASSQLGTKETQYF. The CDR3 DNA follows: TGTGCCAGCAGCCAGTTAGGGACAAAAGAGACCCAGTACTTC. Using reference TRBV13 and TRBJ2-5 for the parts outside the CDR3, the full variable domain is AAGVIQSPRHLIKEKRETATLKCYPIPRHDTVYWYQQGPGQDPQFLISFYEKMQSDKGSIPDRFSAQQFSDYHSELNMSSLELGDSALYFCASSQLGTKETQYFGPGTRLLVL.

The chain has TRBV20-1 and TRBJ2-7; D possibly uses TRBD1 or TRBD2 (5 bases each). CDR3 length: 12 amino acids. Deletions cut 6 bases from V and 3 bases from J, with 12 bases between. Per the germline V gene, CDR1 is DFQATT and CDR2 is SNEGSKA (reference sequence). The CDR3 DNA reads TGCAGTGCCCGAGGGGCGGGCTACGAGCAGTACTTC. It specifies CSARGAGYEQYF.

This clonotype showed up just a few times. The chain has TRBV29-1 and TRBJ2-1; D is perhaps TRBD1 (6 bases). Between the trimmed V and J ends, which lost 0 bases and 3 bases, there was a span of 12 bases. The CDR3 is 15 amino acids. Germline V gene sequence: CDR1 SQVTM, CDR2 ANQGSEA. CDR3 DNA sequence: TGCAGCGTTGAAGATCGTGGGGGCCGCTACAATGAGCAGTTCTTC. This codes for CSVEDRGGRYNEQFF.

This clonotype has more than one count but fewer than ten. The chain couples TRBV23-1 to TRBJ2-7; TRBD1 agrees at 7 bases. TRBV23-1 is filed as an ORF, its function uncertain. The V gene end was trimmed by 6 bases and the J gene end by 0 bases; junction bases not matched to a gene: 17. The CDR3 spans 18 residues. In DNA, the CDR3 is TGCGCCAGCAGGCCGACACCCAGGGGGTCCAGGAGCTCCTACGAGCAGTACTTC. It is translated as CASRPTPRGSRSSYEQYF.

This clonotype was counted a few times. The chain has TRBV7-9 and TRBJ2-1, with 7 positions matching TRBD2. After removal of 1 base from V and 2 bases from J, the junction contained 2 bases not matched to a gene. The CDR3 contains 15 residues. The germline CDR1 and CDR2 sequences are SEHNR and FQNEAQ (reference sequence). The CDR3 DNA reads TGTGCCAGCAGCTTAGGGGGACTAACCTACAATGAGCAGTTCTTC. Protein sequence: CASSLGGLTYNEQFF.

This sequence joins TRBV9 and TRBJ2-1, with 8 bases lining up with TRBD2. Germline CDR1 is SGDLS and CDR2 is YYNGEE. Trimming removed 4 bases from V and 6 bases from J; junction bases left unmatched: 9. The CDR3 runs 15 residues. DNA for the CDR3: TGTGCCAGCAGCCCGCGCGGGGGGCCGGGCAATGAGCAGTTCTTC. This translates into CASSPRGGPGNEQFF.

The CDR3 region has the DNA TGCAGTGCTAGCCTCGCCCAGGGGGCAGGACAGCCCCAGCATTTT. Translation: CSASLAQGAGQPQHF. The chain carries TRBV20-1 and TRBJ1-5, with 8 bases identical to TRBD1. The CDR3 has 15 amino acids. The germline gives CDR1 DFQATT, CDR2 SNEGSKA (reference sequence). V trimming: 3 bases; J trimming: 7 bases; junction bases outside the gene matches: 11.

The J gene is TRBJ1-4, the V gene TRBV20-1; 9 positions agree with TRBD1. CDR1 is DFQATT, CDR2 SNEGSKA, per germline (reference sequence). The junction had 8 bases not matched to a gene; V was cut back by 5 bases and J by 13 bases. The CDR3 totals 12 residues. The CDR3 DNA reads TGCAGTGCTCAGGACAGGGGTGAAGGACTGTTTTTT. The encoded protein is CSAQDRGEGLFF.

J is TRBJ2-7 and V is TRBV20-1, with TRBD2 identical over 10 bases. J lost 4 bases, V lost 5 bases, and 14 bases had no gene match. The CDR3 is 16 amino acids. Germline-derived CDR1 and CDR2 are DFQATT and SNEGSKA (reference sequence). The CDR3 loop reads CSADSGLAESQYEQYF. The CDR3 DNA reads TGCAGTGCTGACAGTGGACTAGCGGAAAGTCAGTACGAGCAGTACTTC.

Ten or more counts support this clonotype. The chain uses TRBV5-1 and TRBJ2-5; 8 bases map to TRBD2. The CDR3 runs to 16 residues. J gave up 2 bases and V 0 bases, and 6 bases lay outside the gene matches. Germline CDR1 SGHRS, CDR2 YFSETQ. CDR3 in amino acids: CASSLEVAGSQETQYF. The CDR3, as DNA: TGCGCCAGCAGCTTGGAGGTAGCGGGGAGTCAAGAGACCCAGTACTTC.

This clonotype was counted a single time. The chain is built from TRBV24-1 and TRBJ2-5, with D possibly called TRBD1 or TRBD2 (5 bases each). Trimming took 6 bases from V and 1 from J, leaving 11 bases between them. Germline lookup yields CDR1 KGHDR and CDR2 SFDVKD. CDR3 length: 14 residues. CDR3 sequence reads: CATSPGASQETQYF. The CDR3 DNA follows: TGTGCCACCAGTCCCGGGGCCTCCCAAGAGACCCAGTACTTC.

This clonotype has just a few counts. The genes are TRBV6-2 or TRBV6-3 and TRBJ2-3; 9 nucleotides agree with TRBD2. Germline loops: CDR1 MNHEY, CDR2 SVGEGT. The CDR3 spans 16 residues. With 1 base clipped from V and 8 bases from J, the junction kept 10 bases outside the gene matches. The CDR3 sequence is CASSYCLAGPECTQYF. The CDR3 nucleotides read TGTGCCAGCAGTTACTGTCTAGCGGGGCCAGAGTGTACGCAGTATTTT.

Written as DNA, the CDR3 is TGCAGCGTTAAGAGGAGGGGGCAGAACACCGGGGAGCTGTTTTTT. This gives the protein CSVKRRGQNTGELFF. The rearrangement uses TRBV29-1 and TRBJ2-2; D perhaps matches TRBD1 (7 bases). CDR1 and CDR2 from the germline V gene are SQVTM and ANQGSEA. The CDR3 extends over 15 amino acids. V lost 5 bases to trimming and J lost 1 base, with 14 bases between them.

J is TRBJ2-1 and V is TRBV5-1; D is possibly TRBD2 (5 bases). V lost 0 bases and J 7 bases, leaving 11 bases between the germline ends. The CDR3 spans 14 residues. Germline CDR1 SGHRS, CDR2 YFSETQ. The CDR3 DNA sequence: TGCGCCAGCAGCTTGGATCTAGCTGGGAATGAGCAGTTCTTC. Its translation: CASSLDLAGNEQFF.

This clonotype came up a few times. The rearrangement uses TRBV21-1 and TRBJ1-1; TRBD1, the D gene given by the table, was not confirmed from the DNA. TRBV21-1 is assigned pseudogene status. This CDR3 is 14 amino acids long. The CDR3 DNA sequence: TGTGCCAGCAGCAGGACAGATTTTGACACTGAAGCTTTCTTT. It is translated as CASSRTDFDTEAFF.